The rows below give T cell receptor beta chains drawn from one sample of a study of shared T cell receptors in the human thymus. TCRdb's table, derived via immunoSEQ multiplex PCR, lists solely in-frame clones and lacks some. The top ten clones hold around 0.012% of a sample with hundreds of thousands of clones, 78% of them seen once. In addition, the sample was reused for a study of human thymus T cells.

The sample was thymocytes. Receptor source: a boy under two years old with a congenital heart defect. CDR3s include the opening cysteine and the closing phenylalanine or tryptophan. D genes are given only for firm matches. Rows may omit the clone size; those that give it use once, few, many or a size class.

length: 14
size: .
J: TRBJ1-4
D: .
V: TRBV30
DNA: TGTGCCTGGACCAAGGGGGCAACTAATGAAAAACTGTTTTTT
CDR3: CAWTKGATNEKLFF

length: 13
size: .
J: TRBJ1-2
D: .
V: TRBV30
DNA: TGTGCCTGGAGTCCTACCACTAGATATGGCTACACCTTC
CDR3: CAWSPTTRYGYTF

length: 18
size: .
J: TRBJ2-7
D: TRBD2
V: TRBV4-1
DNA: TGCGCCAGCAGCCCTCACCCTTGGTCGGGACTAGAAACCTACGAGCAGTACTTC
CDR3: CASSPHPWSGLETYEQYF

length: 15
size: .
J: TRBJ2-1
D: TRBD2
V: TRBV19
DNA: TGTGCCAGTAGTATCCGGACTAGCGGGAGGATAGAGCAGTTCTTC
CDR3: CASSIRTSGRIEQFF

length: 15
size: .
J: TRBJ1-1
D: TRBD1
V: TRBV30
DNA: TGTGCCTGGAGTGTTCAGGGGGGCTCGTACACTGAAGCTTTCTTT
CDR3: CAWSVQGGSYTEAFF

length: 17
size: .
J: TRBJ2-3
D: .
V: TRBV4-3
DNA: TGCGCCAGCAGCCAAGATTGGCGGGACAGTAGCACAGATACGCAGTATTTT
CDR3: CASSQDWRDSSTDTQYF

length: 14
size: .
J: TRBJ2-3
D: .
V: TRBV28
DNA: TGTGCCAGCAGCCCGCGGACAGAGACAGATACGCAGTATTTT
CDR3: CASSPRTETDTQYF

length: 16
size: .
J: TRBJ2-7
D: .
V: TRBV7-8
DNA: TGTGCCAGCAGCCCGGGGGGCACTGATTACTCCTACGAGCAGTACTTC
CDR3: CASSPGGTDYSYEQYF

length: 17
size: .
J: TRBJ2-2
D: TRBD2
V: TRBV9
DNA: TGTGCCAGCAGCCTCCACGCGCGGGAGGCGAACACCGGGGAGCTGTTTTTT
CDR3: CASSLHAREANTGELFF

length: 15
size: .
J: TRBJ2-3
D: .
V: TRBV7-2
DNA: TGTGCCAGCAGCTTAACGAGTCCTAGCACAGATACGCAGTATTTT
CDR3: CASSLTSPSTDTQYF

length: 17
size: .
J: TRBJ1-6
D: TRBD1
V: TRBV28
DNA: TGTGCCAGCAGTTTAGGTCAGACAGGGGAGGCTGGTTCACCCCTCCACTTT
CDR3: CASSLGQTGEAGSPLHF

length: 17
size: few
J: TRBJ2-2
D: TRBD2
V: TRBV27
DNA: TGTGCCAGCAGTTTAAAGCGGGAGGGCCGTGGGACCGGGGAGCTGTTTTTT
CDR3: CASSLKREGRGTGELFF

length: 15
size: .
J: TRBJ2-7
D: .
V: TRBV11-3
DNA: TGTGCCAGCAGCTTAGCCCCCGAACTAGTCTACGAGCAGTACTTC
CDR3: CASSLAPELVYEQYF

length: 14
size: once
J: TRBJ1-4
D: .
V: TRBV5-6
DNA: TGTGCCAGCAGCTTGGGGCAGAGAGGGGAAAAACTGTTTTTT
CDR3: CASSLGQRGEKLFF

length: 17
size: .
J: TRBJ2-7
D: TRBD1
V: TRBV10-1
DNA: TGCGCCAGCAGTGAGTTCGGTACCGGGACAGGGACCTACGAGCAGTACTTC
CDR3: CASSEFGTGTGTYEQYF

length: 14
size: .
J: TRBJ2-2
D: .
V: TRBV27
DNA: TGTGCCAGCAGGAGCGACCCGAACACCGGGGAGCTGTTTTTT
CDR3: CASRSDPNTGELFF

length: 14
size: .
J: TRBJ2-7
D: TRBD1
V: TRBV5-4
DNA: TGTGCCAGCAGCTTGGTTGGACAGGGGTACGAGCAGTACTTC
CDR3: CASSLVGQGYEQYF

length: 13
size: .
J: TRBJ2-5
D: .
V: TRBV15
DNA: TGTGCCACCAGCAGAGAACTCCAAGAGACCCAGTACTTC
CDR3: CATSRELQETQYF

length: 15
size: once
J: TRBJ2-1
D: TRBD2
V: TRBV9
DNA: TGTGCCAGCAGCGTAGGGGCGATTGGGGGGGATGAGCAGTTCTTC
CDR3: CASSVGAIGGDEQFF

length: 14
size: .
J: TRBJ1-2
D: .
V: TRBV5-8
DNA: TGTGCCAGCAGCTTCTTCGGACAGCGCAATGGCTACACCTTC
CDR3: CASSFFGQRNGYTF

length: 17
size: .
J: TRBJ1-1
D: .
V: TRBV6-1
DNA: TGTGCCAGCAGTGAATTCGGTGGTCACAGAGACAACACTGAAGCTTTCTTT
CDR3: CASSEFGGHRDNTEAFF

length: 14
size: few
J: TRBJ2-3
D: .
V: TRBV5-4
DNA: TGTGCCAGCAGCTTACGGGAAGACACAGATACGCAGTATTTT
CDR3: CASSLREDTDTQYF

length: 18
size: .
J: TRBJ1-1
D: TRBD1
V: TRBV28
DNA: TGTGCCAGCAGTTTCCCCAATCACACCGGGACAGGGAGCACTGAAGCTTTCTTT
CDR3: CASSFPNHTGTGSTEAFF

length: 17
size: .
J: TRBJ1-2
D: TRBD1
V: TRBV19
DNA: TGTGCCAGTAGTATTACCGGACAGGGTCGAGCTAACTATGGCTACACCTTC
CDR3: CASSITGQGRANYGYTF

length: 19
size: .
J: TRBJ2-5
D: TRBD2
V: TRBV9
DNA: TGTGCCAGCAGAGGGTTCCCGCTTGGGGGGGGAGGTATCCAAGAGACCCAGTACTTC
CDR3: CASRGFPLGGGGIQETQYF

length: 17
size: .
J: TRBJ2-1
D: TRBD2
V: TRBV5-4
DNA: TGTGCCAGCAGCTCCCCAAAGGTAGCGGGACCCTACAATGAGCAGTTCTTC
CDR3: CASSSPKVAGPYNEQFF

length: 17
size: .
J: TRBJ2-3
D: .
V: TRBV4-1
DNA: TGCGCCAGCAGCCACGCCGCGACCGGGACTAGCACAGATACGCAGTATTTT
CDR3: CASSHAATGTSTDTQYF

length: 15
size: once
J: TRBJ2-7
D: TRBD1
V: TRBV7-9
DNA: TGTGCCAGCAGCGCGACAGGGACCCTCTCCTACGAGCAGTACTTC
CDR3: CASSATGTLSYEQYF

length: 14
size: .
J: TRBJ2-7
D: .
V: TRBV5-5
DNA: TGTGCCAGCAGCACCCTCAGGGAATGCTACGAGCAGTACTTC
CDR3: CASSTLRECYEQYF

length: 14
size: .
J: TRBJ1-1
D: TRBD1
V: TRBV5-6
DNA: TGTGCCAGCAGCTCGGGGGGGACAGTATTCGAGGCTTTCTTT
CDR3: CASSSGGTVFEAFF

length: 17
size: few
J: TRBJ2-2
D: TRBD1
V: TRBV29-1
DNA: TGCAGCGTTCCCCTTGCGACAGGGGGGGATAACACCGGGGAGCTGTTTTTT
CDR3: CSVPLATGGDNTGELFF

length: 19
size: .
J: TRBJ1-1
D: .
V: TRBV10-1
DNA: TGCGCCAGCAATTTCACACTCGGACGGTGGCAGGACTCGAACACTGAAGCTTTCTTT
CDR3: CASNFTLGRWQDSNTEAFF

length: 15
size: .
J: TRBJ2-1
D: TRBD1
V: TRBV11-3
DNA: TGTGCCAGCAGCTCTACAGGGGGCCGATACAATGAGCAGTTCTTC
CDR3: CASSSTGGRYNEQFF

length: 20
size: .
J: TRBJ1-1
D: .
V: TRBV15
DNA: TGTGCCACCAGCAGGGGCCTTAACTCCCGGGAGGACCATGTGAACACTGAAGCTTTCTTT
CDR3: CATSRGLNSREDHVNTEAFF

length: 15
size: .
J: TRBJ1-5
D: .
V: TRBV14
DNA: TGTGCCAGCAGCCAAGAAACGGCGGACAATCAGCCCCAGCATTTT
CDR3: CASSQETADNQPQHF

length: 17
size: .
J: TRBJ2-1
D: .
V: TRBV29-1
DNA: TGCAGCGTTGAAGCCTCAGTCCGCCGTGTCTCCTACAATGAGCAGTTCTTC
CDR3: CSVEASVRRVSYNEQFF

length: 16
size: few
J: TRBJ2-1
D: TRBD2
V: TRBV9
DNA: TGTGCCAGCAGCGTAGACCCGGGACTAGCGGGTAATGAGCAGTTCTTC
CDR3: CASSVDPGLAGNEQFF

length: 14
size: .
J: TRBJ1-1
D: .
V: TRBV18
DNA: TGTGCCAGCTCGGCAGGGGAGGGGAACACTGAAGCTTTCTTT
CDR3: CASSAGEGNTEAFF

length: 16
size: .
J: TRBJ2-5
D: TRBD1
V: TRBV6-5
DNA: TGTGCCAGCAGTTACTCGGAGACAGGGACGAAAGAGACCCAGTACTTC
CDR3: CASSYSETGTKETQYF

length: 16
size: .
J: TRBJ2-3
D: TRBD2
V: TRBV2
DNA: TGTGCCAGCAGTGAACGTACTAGCGGGAGCTTAGATACGCAGTATTTT
CDR3: CASSERTSGSLDTQYF

length: 15
size: .
J: TRBJ2-4
D: TRBD2
V: TRBV27
DNA: TGTGCCAGCCACCGGGGGGGGGTGGGCAAAAACATTCAGTACTTC
CDR3: CASHRGGVGKNIQYF

length: 9
size: .
J: TRBJ2-7
D: .
V: TRBV28
DNA: TGTGCCAGCAGCCCTCTTTGGTACTTC
CDR3: CASSPLWYF

length: 15
size: .
J: TRBJ2-1
D: TRBD2
V: TRBV28
DNA: TGTGCCAGCGGATCTTCGGGAGGTCCAATTGATGAGCAGTTCTTC
CDR3: CASGSSGGPIDEQFF

length: 13
size: .
J: TRBJ2-3
D: .
V: TRBV11-3
DNA: TGTGCCAGCAGCTCCCCTGTAGCCGATACGCAGTATTTT
CDR3: CASSSPVADTQYF

length: 16
size: .
J: TRBJ2-3
D: TRBD2
V: TRBV19
DNA: TGTGCCAGTAGTATACGGCGGGAGGCCCTGGCAGATACGCAGTATTTT
CDR3: CASSIRREALADTQYF

length: 16
size: .
J: TRBJ2-5
D: TRBD2
V: TRBV5-4
DNA: TGTGCCAGCAGCTTCGGACTAGCGGGAGGGGAGGAGACCCAGTACTTC
CDR3: CASSFGLAGGEETQYF

length: 14
size: .
J: TRBJ2-4
D: .
V: TRBV5-4
DNA: TGTGCCAGCAGCAACACCCTAGCCAAAAACATTCAGTACTTC
CDR3: CASSNTLAKNIQYF

length: 12
size: .
J: TRBJ2-3
D: .
V: TRBV11-2
DNA: TGTGCCAGCAGCCCCGGTCTAGATACGCAGTATTTT
CDR3: CASSPGLDTQYF

length: 19
size: .
J: TRBJ2-3
D: TRBD2
V: TRBV14
DNA: TGTGCCAGCAGCCAAGAGGGTAGCGGGAGGGTATTCGATGAAGATACGCAGTATTTT
CDR3: CASSQEGSGRVFDEDTQYF

length: 15
size: .
J: TRBJ2-5
D: TRBD1
V: TRBV9
DNA: TGTGCCAGCAGCATCCGTCGGGACAGGGGTGAGACCCAGTACTTC
CDR3: CASSIRRDRGETQYF

length: 16
size: once
J: TRBJ2-1
D: .
V: TRBV5-1
DNA: TGCGCCAGCAGCTTAGATGGGAGGAAAGGGTCCAATGAGCAGTTCTTC
CDR3: CASSLDGRKGSNEQFF

length: 17
size: .
J: TRBJ2-1
D: TRBD2
V: TRBV5-3
DNA: TGTGCCAGAAGCCAAGGGACTAGCAAGGCTGTCGACAATGAGCAGTTCTTC
CDR3: CARSQGTSKAVDNEQFF

length: 15
size: .
J: TRBJ2-7
D: TRBD2
V: TRBV6-1
DNA: TGTGCCAGCACCTCTGGGAGGGCCCTCGCCGTCGAGCAGTACTTC
CDR3: CASTSGRALAVEQYF